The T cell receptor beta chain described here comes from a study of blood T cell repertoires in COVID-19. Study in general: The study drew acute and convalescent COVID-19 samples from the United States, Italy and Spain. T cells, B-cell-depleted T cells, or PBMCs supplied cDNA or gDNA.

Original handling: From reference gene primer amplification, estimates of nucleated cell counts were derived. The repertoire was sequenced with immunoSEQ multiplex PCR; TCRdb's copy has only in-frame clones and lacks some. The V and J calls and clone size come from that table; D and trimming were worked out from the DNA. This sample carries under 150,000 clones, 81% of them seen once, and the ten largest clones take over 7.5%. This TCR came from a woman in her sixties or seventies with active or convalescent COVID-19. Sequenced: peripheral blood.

The CDR3 is CASSVVSSTEAFF. CDR3 in DNA: TGTGCCAGCAGCGTAGTCTCCAGTACTGAAGCTTTCTTT. The V and J genes are TRBV9 and TRBJ1-1, with D uncertain. V dropped 0 bases and J dropped 5 bases, with 8 bases sitting between them. The germline CDR1 and CDR2 sequences are SGDLS and YYNGEE. CDR3 length: 13 amino acids.